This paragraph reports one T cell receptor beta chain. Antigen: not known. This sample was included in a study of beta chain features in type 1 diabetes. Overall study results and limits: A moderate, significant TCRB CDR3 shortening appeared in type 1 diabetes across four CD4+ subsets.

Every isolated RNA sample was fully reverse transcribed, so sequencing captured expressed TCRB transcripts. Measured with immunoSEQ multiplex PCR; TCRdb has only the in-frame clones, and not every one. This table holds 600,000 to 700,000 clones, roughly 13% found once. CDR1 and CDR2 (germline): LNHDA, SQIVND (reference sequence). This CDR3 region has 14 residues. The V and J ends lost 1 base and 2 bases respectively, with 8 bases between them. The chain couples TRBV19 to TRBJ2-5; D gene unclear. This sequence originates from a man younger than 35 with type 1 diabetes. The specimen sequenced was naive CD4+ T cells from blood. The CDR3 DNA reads TGTGCCAGTAGTATAGTCGGCTTACAAGAGACCCAGTACTTC. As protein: CASSIVGLQETQYF.